The text below deals with one T cell receptor (beta chain). What it recognizes is unknown. Using the 5' RACE reads, TCRdb records one entry per CDR3 protein without DNA. Its clone listing holds over 150,000 distinct CDR3 sequences. The data were obtained in a study of monozygotic twins with inflammatory bowel disease. Regarding the study as a whole: The data offered no way to tell different T cell subtypes apart. Healthy co-twins, by inverse Simpson, had higher TCRbeta diversity than their siblings with IBD.

Germline-derived CDR1 and CDR2 are KGHSH and LQKENI. The CDR3 totals 16 residues. The sequencing sample was made of blood. The clonotype originates from a human donor with ulcerative colitis or Crohn's disease, or a healthy co-twin of an affected twin (not recorded which). This rearrangement joins TRBV18 to TRBJ2-5; TCRdb indicates TRBD1, and absent DNA this call remains unverified. The CDR3 is CASSPTQSDEGETQYF.